This TCR beta chain was recorded in a study of OX40 agonist ivuxolimab in advanced cancers. The CDR3 totals 11 residues. V lost 2 bases, J lost 9 bases, and 2 bases stayed unmatched. Germline V gives CDR1 GTSNPN, CDR2 SVGIG (reference sequence). Assay used: immunoSEQ multiplex PCR; TCRdb lists only in-frame clones, some missing. The data hold about 58,000 clones, with 70% to 90% observed a single time. The receptor's source is an adult with an advanced solid tumor such as melanoma, head and neck, liver or kidney cancer. The chain recombines TRBV30 with TRBJ1-1; 8 bases map to TRBD1. Sequenced material: CD4+ or CD8+ T cells sorted from blood, taken in a trial of the OX40 agonist ivuxolimab. DNA of the CDR3: TGTGCCTGGAGTAACAGGGGGAAAGCTTTCTTT. Residues: CAWSNRGKAFF.